This T cell receptor beta chain originates from a study of blood T cell repertoires in COVID-19. Overall study context: The study drew acute and convalescent COVID-19 samples from the United States, Italy and Spain. T cells, B-cell-depleted T cells, or PBMCs supplied cDNA or gDNA.

The data were produced by immunoSEQ multiplex PCR, yet TCRdb's version contains in-frame clones alone and is incomplete. The sample shows around 370,000 clones, 90% of them seen only once. This clonotype was sampled from a man aged 18-30 years with active or convalescent COVID-19. Specimen: peripheral blood.

DNA for the CDR3: TGCGCCAGCAGTGGGACTCGGGGGGATGAGACCCAGTACTTC. Protein sequence: CASSGTRGDETQYF. This rearrangement joins TRBV5-1 to TRBJ2-5; 7 nucleotides agree with TRBD2. Unmatched junction bases numbered 9, after V lost 5 bases and J lost 5 bases. The CDR3 consists of 14 residues. In germline, CDR1 is SGHRS, CDR2 YFSETQ.